Listed here is a single T cell receptor beta chain. The V and J ends lost 10 bases and 0 bases respectively, with 16 bases between them. CDR1 is SNHLY and CDR2 is FYNNEI in the germline V gene. The CDR3 is made up of 14 amino acids. These data belong to a study of identical twins. Via MiXCR, TCRdb re-called the 5' RACE reads, giving one row per CDR3 protein. This table has approximately 630,000 distinct CDR3 sequences, about 7% appearing once. These data also featured in a second study, about yellow fever vaccine responses in identical twins.

The source material was PBMCs. The TCR sequence derives from a woman aged 18-29 years in good health. J is TRBJ2-7 and V is TRBV2; maybe TRBD2 (6 bases). The CDR3 sequence: CAIHPGTDSYEQYF. For the CDR3, the DNA is TGTGCCATCCACCCTGGGACTGACTCCTACGAGCAGTACTTC.